This T cell receptor beta chain was sequenced for a study of CD8 T cells in Susac syndrome. Sequencing of TCR beta was performed on blood CD8+ and CD4+ T cells. The controls, all healthy donors, were matched for age and sex. Reverse transcription of about 0.45 to 1 ug RNA used random hexamers. Across 54 Vbeta and 13 Jbeta, TCR beta CDR3 was amplified with immunoSEQ multiplex PCR. TCRdb re-analysed the immunoSEQ multiplex PCR reads in MiXCR, keeping a single row per CDR3 protein. Of some 200,000 distinct CDR3 sequences listed, about 95% are singletons. This CDR3 has 13 amino acids. CDR1 is GTSNPN and CDR2 is SVGIG in the germline V gene (reference sequence). V was pared by 0 bases and J by 3 bases, with 8 bases between.

The chain joins TRBV30 to TRBJ1-1; D uncertain. The receptor's source is a human donor in good health. The specimen was CD4+ T cells from PBMCs. CDR3 sequence: CAWSVLGHTEAFF. As DNA, the CDR3 is TGTGCCTGGAGTGTACTAGGTCACACTGAAGCTTTCTTT.